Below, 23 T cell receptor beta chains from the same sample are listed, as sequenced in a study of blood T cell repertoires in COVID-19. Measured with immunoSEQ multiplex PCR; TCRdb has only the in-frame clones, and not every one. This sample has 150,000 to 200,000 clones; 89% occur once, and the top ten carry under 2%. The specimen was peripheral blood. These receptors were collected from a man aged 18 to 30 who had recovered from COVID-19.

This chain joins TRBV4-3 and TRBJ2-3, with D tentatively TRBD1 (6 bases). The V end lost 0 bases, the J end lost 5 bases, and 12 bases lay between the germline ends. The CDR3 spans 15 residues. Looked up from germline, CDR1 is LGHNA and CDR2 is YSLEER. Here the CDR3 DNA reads TGCGCCAGCAGCCAAGATGGGCAGGGGAAAGATACGCAGTATTTT. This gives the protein CASSQDGQGKDTQYF.

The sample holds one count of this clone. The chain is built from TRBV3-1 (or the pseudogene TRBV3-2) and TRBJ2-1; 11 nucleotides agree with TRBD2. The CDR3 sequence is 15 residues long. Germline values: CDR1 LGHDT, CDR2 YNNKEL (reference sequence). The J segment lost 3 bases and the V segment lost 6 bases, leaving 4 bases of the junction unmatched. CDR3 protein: CASSPGLAGYNEQFF. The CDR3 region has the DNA TGTGCCAGCAGTCCTGGACTAGCGGGCTACAATGAGCAGTTCTTC.

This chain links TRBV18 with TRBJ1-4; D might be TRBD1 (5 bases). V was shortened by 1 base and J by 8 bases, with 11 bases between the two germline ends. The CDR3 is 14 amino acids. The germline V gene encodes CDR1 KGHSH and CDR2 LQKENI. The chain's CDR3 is CASSPQGRREKLFF. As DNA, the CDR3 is TGTGCCAGCTCACCACAGGGGAGGAGGGAAAAACTGTTTTTT.

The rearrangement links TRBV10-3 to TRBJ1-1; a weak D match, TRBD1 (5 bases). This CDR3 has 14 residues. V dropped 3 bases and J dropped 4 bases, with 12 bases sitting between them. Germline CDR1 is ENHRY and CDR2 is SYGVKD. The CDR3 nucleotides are TGTGCCATCAGTGAAACAGGTGGGGCCACTGAAGCTTTCTTT. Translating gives CAISETGGATEAFF.

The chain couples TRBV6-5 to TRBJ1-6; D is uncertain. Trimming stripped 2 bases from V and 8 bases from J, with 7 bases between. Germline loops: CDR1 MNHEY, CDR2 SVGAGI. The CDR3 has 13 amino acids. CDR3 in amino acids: CASSYEADSPLHF. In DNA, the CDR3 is TGTGCCAGCAGTTACGAGGCGGATTCACCCCTCCACTTT.

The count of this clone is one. This CDR3 reads CASSAGGSNQPQHF. CDR3 bases: TGTGCCAGCAGTGCCGGAGGGAGCAATCAGCCCCAGCATTTT. The rearrangement links TRBV6-2 or TRBV6-3 to TRBJ1-5, with D hard to call. The CDR3 is 14 residues long. In germline, CDR1 is MNHEY, CDR2 SVGEGT. The ends were cut back, 5 bases at V and 1 base at J, with 9 bases in the middle.

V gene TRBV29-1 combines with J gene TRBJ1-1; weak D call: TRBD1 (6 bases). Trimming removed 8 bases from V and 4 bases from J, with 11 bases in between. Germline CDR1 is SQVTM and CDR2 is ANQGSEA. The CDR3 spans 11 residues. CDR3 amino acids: CSFRGPTEAFF. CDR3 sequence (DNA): TGCAGCTTCAGGGGACCCACTGAAGCTTTCTTT.

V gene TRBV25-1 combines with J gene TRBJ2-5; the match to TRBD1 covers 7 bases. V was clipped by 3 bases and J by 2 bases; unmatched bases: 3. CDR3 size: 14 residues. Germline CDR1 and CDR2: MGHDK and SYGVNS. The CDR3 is CASSEDRIQETQYF. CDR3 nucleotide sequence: TGTGCCAGCAGTGAGGACAGGATTCAAGAGACCCAGTACTTC.

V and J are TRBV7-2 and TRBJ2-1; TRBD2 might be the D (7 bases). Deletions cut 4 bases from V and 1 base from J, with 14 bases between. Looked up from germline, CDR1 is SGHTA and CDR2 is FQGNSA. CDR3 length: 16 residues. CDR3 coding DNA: TGTGCCAGCAGCTCCGTGGGGGGGGCTTCCTACAATGAGCAGTTCTTC. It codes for CASSSVGGASYNEQFF.

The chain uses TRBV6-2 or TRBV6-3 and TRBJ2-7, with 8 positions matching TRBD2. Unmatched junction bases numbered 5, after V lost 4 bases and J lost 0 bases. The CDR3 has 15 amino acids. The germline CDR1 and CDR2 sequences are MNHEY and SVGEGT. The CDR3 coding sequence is TGTGCCAGCAGTTTGGACGGGACTAGCTCCTACGAGCAGTACTTC. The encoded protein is CASSLDGTSSYEQYF.

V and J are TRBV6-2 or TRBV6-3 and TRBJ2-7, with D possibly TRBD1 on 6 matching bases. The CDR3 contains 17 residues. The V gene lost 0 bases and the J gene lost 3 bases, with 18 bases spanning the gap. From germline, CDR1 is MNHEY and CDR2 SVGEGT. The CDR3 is CASSYSISGTSHYEQYF. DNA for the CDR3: TGTGCCAGCAGTTACTCCATCTCCGGGACATCCCACTACGAGCAGTACTTC.

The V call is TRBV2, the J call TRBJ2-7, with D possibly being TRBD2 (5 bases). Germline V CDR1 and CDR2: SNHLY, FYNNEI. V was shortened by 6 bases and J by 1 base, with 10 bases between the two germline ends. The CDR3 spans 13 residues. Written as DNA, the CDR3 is TGTGCCAGCAGCAGGACTGCGTCCTACGAGCAGTACTTC. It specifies CASSRTASYEQYF.

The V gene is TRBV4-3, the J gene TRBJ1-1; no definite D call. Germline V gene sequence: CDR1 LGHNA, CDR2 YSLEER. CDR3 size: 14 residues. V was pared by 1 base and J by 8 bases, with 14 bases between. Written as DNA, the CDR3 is TGCGCCAGCAGCCAAGCCGCTTGGGCAGTAGAAGCTTTCTTT. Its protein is CASSQAAWAVEAFF.

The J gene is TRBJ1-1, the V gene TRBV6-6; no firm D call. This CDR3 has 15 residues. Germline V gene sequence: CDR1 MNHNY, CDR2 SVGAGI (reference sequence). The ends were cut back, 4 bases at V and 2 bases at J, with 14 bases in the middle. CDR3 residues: CASSSVGRTNTEAFF. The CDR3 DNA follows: TGTGCCAGCAGTTCCGTGGGGAGAACTAACACTGAAGCTTTCTTT.

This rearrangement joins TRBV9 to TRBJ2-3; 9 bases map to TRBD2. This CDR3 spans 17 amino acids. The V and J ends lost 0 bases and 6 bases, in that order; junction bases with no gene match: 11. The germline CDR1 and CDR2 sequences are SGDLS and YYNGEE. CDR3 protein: CASSVAKDSGSVDTQYF. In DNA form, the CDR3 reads TGTGCCAGCAGCGTAGCAAAGGATAGCGGGAGTGTGGATACGCAGTATTTT.

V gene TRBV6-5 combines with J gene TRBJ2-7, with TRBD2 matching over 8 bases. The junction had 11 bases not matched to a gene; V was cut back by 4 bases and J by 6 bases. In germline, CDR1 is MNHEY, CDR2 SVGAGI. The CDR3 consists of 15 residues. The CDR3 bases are TGTGCCAGCAGTTCCCCCCGAACGGCGGGAGGCGAGCAGTACTTC. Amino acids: CASSSPRTAGGEQYF.

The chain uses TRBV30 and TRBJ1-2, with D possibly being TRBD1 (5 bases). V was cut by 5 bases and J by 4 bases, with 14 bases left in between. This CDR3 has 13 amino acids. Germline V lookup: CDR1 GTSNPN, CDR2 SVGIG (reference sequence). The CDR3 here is CAWYRDSGYGYTF. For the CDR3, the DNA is TGTGCCTGGTACCGGGACTCAGGCTATGGCTACACCTTC.

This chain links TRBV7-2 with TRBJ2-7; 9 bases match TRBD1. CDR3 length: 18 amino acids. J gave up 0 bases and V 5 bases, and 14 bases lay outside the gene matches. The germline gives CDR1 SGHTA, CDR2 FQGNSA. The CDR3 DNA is TGTGCCAGCAGCGTACAAGCTCCACAGGGGGCTTCCTCCTACGAGCAGTACTTC. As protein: CASSVQAPQGASSYEQYF.

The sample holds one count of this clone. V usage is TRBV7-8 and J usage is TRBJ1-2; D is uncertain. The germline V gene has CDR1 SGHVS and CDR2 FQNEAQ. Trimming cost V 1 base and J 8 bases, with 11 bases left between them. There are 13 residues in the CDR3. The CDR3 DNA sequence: TGTGCCAGCAGCTTAGGAGGAAATAGCGGCTACACCTTC. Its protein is CASSLGGNSGYTF. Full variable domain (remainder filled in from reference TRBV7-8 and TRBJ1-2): GAGVSQSPRYKVAKRGQDVALRCDPISGHVSLFWYQQALGQGPEFLTYFQNEAQLDKSGLPSDRFFAERPEGSVSTLKIQRTQQEDSAVYLCASSLGGNSGYTFGSGTRLTVV.

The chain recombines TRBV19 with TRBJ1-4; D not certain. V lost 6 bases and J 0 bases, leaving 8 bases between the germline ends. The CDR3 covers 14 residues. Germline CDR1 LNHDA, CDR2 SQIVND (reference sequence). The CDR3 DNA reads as TGTGCCAGTAGAATGACTTCAACTAATGAAAAACTGTTTTTT. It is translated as CASRMTSTNEKLFF.

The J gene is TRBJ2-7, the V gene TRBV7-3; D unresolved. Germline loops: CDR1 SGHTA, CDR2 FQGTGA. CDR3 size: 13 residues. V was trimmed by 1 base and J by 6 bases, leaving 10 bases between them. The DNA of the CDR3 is TGTGCCAGCAGCTTAAATTTTGGGCGCGAGCAGTACTTC. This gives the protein CASSLNFGREQYF.

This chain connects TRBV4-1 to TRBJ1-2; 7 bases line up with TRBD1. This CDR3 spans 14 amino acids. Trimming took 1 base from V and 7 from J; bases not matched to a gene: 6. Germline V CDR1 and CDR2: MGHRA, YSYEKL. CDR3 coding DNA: TGCGCCAGCAGCCAAGCTCAGGGGGTGAGTGGCTACACCTTC. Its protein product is CASSQAQGVSGYTF.

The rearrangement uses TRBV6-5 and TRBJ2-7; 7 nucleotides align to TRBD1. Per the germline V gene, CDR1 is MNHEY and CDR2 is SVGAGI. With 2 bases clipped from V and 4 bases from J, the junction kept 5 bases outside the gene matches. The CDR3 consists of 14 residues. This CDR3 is CASSYGTATYEQYF. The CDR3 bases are TGTGCCAGCAGTTACGGGACAGCCACATACGAGCAGTACTTC.